This passage covers 10 T cell receptor beta chains from one sample sequenced in a study of cytomegalovirus exposure and HLA in healthy donors. PCR involved 60 Vbeta and 13 Jbeta primers. The assay was immunoSEQ multiplex PCR, and TCRdb's table has in-frame clones only and misses some. The sample consists of about 130,000 clones, roughly 89% of them appearing once. Material for sequencing was PBMCs. Receptor source: a woman in her twenties or thirties in good health and CMV-seronegative.

The chain carries TRBV18 and TRBJ2-2, with D unresolved. Germline loops: CDR1 KGHSH, CDR2 LQKENI. Between the trimmed V and J ends, which lost 3 bases and 0 bases, there was a span of 11 bases. This CDR3 has 16 residues. The CDR3 loop reads CASSPVATSNTGELFF. The CDR3 DNA follows: TGTGCCAGCTCACCGGTAGCTACGTCGAACACCGGGGAGCTGTTTTTT.

V and J are TRBV9 and TRBJ1-6, with D maybe TRBD1 (6 bases). V lost 3 bases and J 7 bases, leaving 20 bases between the germline ends. The CDR3 loop spans 17 amino acids. The germline CDR1 and CDR2 sequences are SGDLS and YYNGEE. CDR3 sequence (DNA): TGTGCCAGCAGCGAGAGGGGCGGTGGGGGGGCGAATTCACCCCTCCACTTT. The encoded protein is CASSERGGGGANSPLHF.

This chain uses TRBV7-9 with TRBJ2-1, with 7 bases identical to TRBD2. Trimming took 1 base from V and 0 from J; bases not matched to a gene: 3. The CDR3 has 16 amino acids. CDR1 SEHNR and CDR2 FQNEAQ come from the germline V gene (reference sequence). The CDR3 DNA reads as TGTGCCAGCAGCTTAGAGGGAGGGCCCTCCTACAATGAGCAGTTCTTC. It translates to CASSLEGGPSYNEQFF.

This chain joins TRBV30 and TRBJ1-2, with D hard to call. The CDR3 runs to 12 residues. Deletions cut 4 bases from V and 0 bases from J, with 6 bases between. Germline V gives CDR1 GTSNPN, CDR2 SVGIG (reference sequence). CDR3 sequence (DNA): TGTGCCTGGATGAAGCCTAACTATGGCTACACCTTC. It encodes CAWMKPNYGYTF.

The chain carries TRBV19 and TRBJ1-2; unclear D gene. In germline, CDR1 is LNHDA, CDR2 SQIVND (reference sequence). V was cut by 5 bases and J by 8 bases, with 21 bases left in between. The CDR3 is made up of 15 amino acids. The CDR3 sequence is CASSPTWEGTRGYTF. For the CDR3, the DNA is TGTGCCAGTAGTCCGACCTGGGAGGGAACGAGGGGCTACACCTTC.

The chain carries TRBV6-7 and TRBJ2-4; 14 bases are shared with TRBD2. TRBV6-7 falls under the ORF class, with uncertain function. The CDR3 is 20 amino acids. Unmatched junction bases numbered 16, after V lost 7 bases and J lost 2 bases. The CDR3 sequence is CASKLLGTSGRRSSKNIQYF. The CDR3 bases are TGTGCCAGCAAGCTCCTCGGGACTAGCGGGAGAAGATCGTCCAAAAACATTCAGTACTTC.

The V gene is TRBV27, the J gene TRBJ2-7; TRBD1 aligns across 8 bases. With V trimmed by 4 bases and J by 0 bases, 2 bases remained unmatched. The CDR3 consists of 14 residues. The germline gives CDR1 MNHEY, CDR2 SMNVEV (reference sequence). CDR3 loop: CASSSTGGSYEQYF. The CDR3 DNA sequence: TGTGCCAGCAGTTCCACAGGGGGCTCCTACGAGCAGTACTTC.

The gene calls are TRBV13 and TRBJ2-3, with TRBD2 matching over 10 bases. Trimming took 4 bases from V and 6 from J; bases not matched to a gene: 10. Germline V lookup: CDR1 PRHDT, CDR2 FYEKMQ (reference sequence). CDR3 length: 16 amino acids. As DNA, the CDR3 is TGTGCCAGCAGCTCTCCCCTAGCGGGAGTGTCGGATACGCAGTATTTT. Protein product: CASSSPLAGVSDTQYF. Full variable domain (rest looked up from reference TRBV13 and TRBJ2-3): AAGVIQSPRHLIKEKRETATLKCYPIPRHDTVYWYQQGPGQDPQFLISFYEKMQSDKGSIPDRFSAQQFSDYHSELNMSSLELGDSALYFCASSSPLAGVSDTQYFGPGTRLTVL.

This clone was counted between two and nine times. V is TRBV6-1 and J is TRBJ2-1, with D possibly being TRBD2 (5 bases). The CDR3 has 15 amino acids. The ends were cut back, 6 bases at V and 4 bases at J, with 16 bases in the middle. Germline lookup yields CDR1 MNHNS and CDR2 SASEGT. This chain's CDR3 is CASSLPLGVYNEQFF. The CDR3 DNA follows: TGTGCCAGCAGCCTCCCGCTCGGGGTGTACAATGAGCAGTTCTTC.

The chain links TRBV7-2 to TRBJ2-5; TRBD1 agrees at 11 bases. The length of the CDR3 is 15 residues. CDR1 SGHTA and CDR2 FQGNSA come from the germline V gene. J gave up 6 bases and V 4 bases, and 7 bases lay outside the gene matches. The CDR3 nucleotides are TGTGCCAGCAGCTCGGGGACAGGGGGAGAAAAGACCCAGTACTTC. This encodes CASSSGTGGEKTQYF.